This T cell receptor beta chain came from a study of T-cell reconstitution after alpha-beta-depleted transplantation in children. Study-wide findings and caveats: Several hundred expanded graft clones reportedly gave rise to the alpha-beta T cells present about two months after transplant. Newly produced T cells mostly accounted for T-cell counts and diversity one year post-transplant. The origin of high day-60 TCRbeta diversity in some patients lay in surviving recipient T cells and thymic progenitors.

The library targeted TCRbeta and was prepared with unique molecular identifiers. TCRdb called the PCR reads again in MiXCR, with one record for every CDR3 protein. Of hundreds of thousands of distinct CDR3 sequences listed, approximately 14% are singletons. In its sample, this clonotype was seen many times. The antigen is unknown. The sequence was obtained from a girl aged 2-10 years with congenital amegakaryocytic thrombocytopenia, due to receive a stem cell transplant. The source was PBMCs, collected before TCRalphabeta/CD19-depleted stem cell transplant.

The CDR3 region has the DNA TGTGCCATCAGTGAGAGGTCGGAATACGAGCAGTACTTC. Translated: CAISERSEYEQYF. The gene calls are TRBV10-3 and TRBJ2-7; D gene unclear. Germline V lookup: CDR1 ENHRY, CDR2 SYGVKD. The CDR3 loop spans 13 amino acids. Trimming pared 2 bases from V and 4 bases from J, leaving 9 bases between.